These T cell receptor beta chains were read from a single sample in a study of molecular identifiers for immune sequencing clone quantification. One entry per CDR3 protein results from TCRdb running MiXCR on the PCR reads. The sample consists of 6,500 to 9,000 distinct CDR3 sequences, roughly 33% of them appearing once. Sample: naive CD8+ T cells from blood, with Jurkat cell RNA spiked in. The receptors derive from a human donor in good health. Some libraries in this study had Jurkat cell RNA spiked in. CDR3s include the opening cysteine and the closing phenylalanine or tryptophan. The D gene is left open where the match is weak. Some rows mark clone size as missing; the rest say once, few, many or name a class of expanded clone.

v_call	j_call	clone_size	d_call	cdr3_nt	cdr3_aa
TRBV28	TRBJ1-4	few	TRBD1	TGTGCCAGCAGTTTCAGGGGGAGGAATGAAAAACTGTTTTTT	CASSFRGRNEKLFF
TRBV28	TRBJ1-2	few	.	TGTGCCAGCACCTCCCGGACGGCCGTCTATGGCTACACCTTC	CASTSRTAVYGYTF
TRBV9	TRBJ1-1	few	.	TGTGCCAGCAGCGTGGGGGGATTCACTGAAGCTTTCTTT	CASSVGGFTEAFF
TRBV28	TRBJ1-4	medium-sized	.	TGTGCCAGCAGTCCCATGGGGGATGAAAAACTGTTTTTT	CASSPMGDEKLFF
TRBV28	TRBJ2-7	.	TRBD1	TGTGCCAGCAGTCCGACCGGGACAGCCTACGGGCAGTACTTC	CASSPTGTAYGQYF
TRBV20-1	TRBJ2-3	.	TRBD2	TGCAGAGCTAGCGGGGCTGGGAAACGGGCAGATACGCAGTATTTT	CRASGAGKRADTQYF
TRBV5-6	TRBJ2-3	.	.	TGTGCCAGCAGCAGGGACACCACAGATACGCAGTATTTT	CASSRDTTDTQYF
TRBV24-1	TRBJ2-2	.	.	TGTGCCACCAGTGATTTCAACACCGGGGAGCTGTTATTT	CATSDFNTGELLF
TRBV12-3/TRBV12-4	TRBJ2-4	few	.	TGTGCCAGCACCGACCGGAGCGCGGAAGCCAACAACATTCAGTACTTC	CASTDRSAEANNIQYF
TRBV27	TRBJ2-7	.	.	TGTGCCAGCAGCCCCGGCTCCTACGAGCAGTACTTC	CASSPGSYEQYF
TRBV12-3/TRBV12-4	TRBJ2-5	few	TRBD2	TGTGCCAGCAGAGCGGGGAGGGATGAGACCCAGTACTTC	CASRAGRDETQYF
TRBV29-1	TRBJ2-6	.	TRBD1	TGCAGCGCCCGGACAGGGTCTGGGGCCAACGTCCTGACTTTC	CSARTGSGANVLTF
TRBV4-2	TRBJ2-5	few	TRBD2	TGTGCCAGCAGCCACCCCCCCGGGGGACTACTAGAGACCCAGTACTTC	CASSHPPGGLLETQYF
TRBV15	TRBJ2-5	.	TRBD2	TGTGCCACCAGCAGAATATTGACTAGCGGTAGGGAGACCCAGTACTTC	CATSRILTSGRETQYF
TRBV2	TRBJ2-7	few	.	TGTGCCAGCAGTGCCTACGAGCAGTACTTC	CASSAYEQYF
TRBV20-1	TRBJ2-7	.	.	TGCAGTGCTAGAGTGGGAAACTCCTACGAGCAGTACTTC	CSARVGNSYEQYF
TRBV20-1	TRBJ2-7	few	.	TGCAGTGCTAGGAGGGGCAGCTACGAGCAGTACTTC	CSARRGSYEQYF
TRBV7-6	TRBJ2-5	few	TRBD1	TGTGCCAGCAGCTTAAGAAGGGACAGGGGGCCAGAGACCCAGTACTTC	CASSLRRDRGPETQYF
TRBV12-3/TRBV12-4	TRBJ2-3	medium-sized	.	TGTGCCAGCAGCTTAGGAGCAGGGTCCACAGATACGCAGTATTTT	CASSLGAGSTDTQYF
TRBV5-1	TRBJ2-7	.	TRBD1	TGCGCCAGCAGCACGACAGGGCCCGACTACGAGCAGTACTTC	CASSTTGPDYEQYF
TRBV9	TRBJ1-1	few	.	TGTGCCAGCAGCGTGGGGGGCACTGAAGCTTTCTTT	CASSVGGTEAFF
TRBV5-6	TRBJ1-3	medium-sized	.	TGTGCCAGCAGCTTGGGCACAGACGGATCTGGAAACACCATATATTTT	CASSLGTDGSGNTIYF
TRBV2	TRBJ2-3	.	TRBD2	TGTGACAGCAGGATCGGGACTAGCGGGACCCTAGATACGCTGTATTTT	CDSRIGTSGTLDTLYF
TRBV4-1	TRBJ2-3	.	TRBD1	TGCGCCAGCAGCCAACTACAGGGGAGATCAGATACGCAGTATTTT	CASSQLQGRSDTQYF
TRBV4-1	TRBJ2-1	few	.	TGCGCCAGCAGCCAGGGGGCTTATGAGCAGTTCTTC	CASSQGAYEQFF
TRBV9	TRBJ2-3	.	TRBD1	TGTGCCAGCAGCCCCGGGACAGGGGTCACAGATATGCAGTATTTT	CASSPGTGVTDMQYF